This T cell receptor (beta chain) was profiled in a study of blood T cell repertoires in COVID-19. About the study: Sources were T cells, B-cell-depleted T cells, or PBMCs; the material itself was cDNA or gDNA.

Data came from immunoSEQ multiplex PCR; TCRdb stores just in-frame clones and leaves some out. Of over 85,000 clones detected, roughly 80% appear once; the ten largest clones hold 4.5%. Germline trimming cut 4 bases from V and 4 bases from J; bases unmatched to any gene: 10. Germline V gene data show CDR1 as SGHNT and CDR2 as YENEEA. CDR3 size: 17 residues. The receptor comes from a human donor in a cohort sampled during active COVID-19. The chain uses TRBV11-3 and TRBJ2-1; 10 nucleotides agree with TRBD2. What was sequenced was peripheral blood. CDR3 protein: CASSSSLGSGGYNEQFF. Here the CDR3 DNA reads TGTGCCAGCAGCTCCTCGTTAGGTAGCGGGGGGTACAATGAGCAGTTCTTC.